This TCR beta chain comes out of a study of blood T cell repertoires in COVID-19 (dated by TCRdb to 2019 to 2021). As for the study more broadly: Samples from collaborators originated in the United States, Italy and Spain and spanned both the acute and convalescent phases of COVID-19. The repertoires were made available in a free public database intended to serve as a resource for research on the immune response to SARS-CoV-2. The samples were drawn from the first 160 participants of the ongoing ImmuneRACE study and from some 1,300 subjects provided by 6 global collaborators. Sample metadata almost always included a de-identified subject ID, COVID-19 status, age in years and sex. The material from the prospective study consisted of cDNA or gDNA derived from T cells, B-cell-depleted T cells, or PBMCs. HLA class I and class II types, where available, came from metadata supplied by the sample provider rather than from assay-based typing. Deeply sampled blood TCRbeta repertoires from subjects exposed to, actively infected with, or recovered from COVID-19 were included in the dataset. Results the study describes overall, beyond this receptor: The quantity of clinical and demographic metadata differed by source and by participant and was supplied without curation.

Counted from cysteine to phenylalanine, this CDR3 has 15 amino acids. Only CDR3 DNA remains: 45 bases, in frame from the first base. V was cut back by 3 bases and J by 0 bases, leaving a gap of 12 bases between them. Per the germline V gene (reference sequence), SGHKS is the CDR1 and YYEKEE is the CDR2. TCRbeta CDR3 regions were amplified from genomic DNA by means of the immunoSEQ Assay, a bias-controlled multiplex PCR. The authors' analysis ran thus. Nucleated cell counts per sample were estimated from amplification of reference gene primers within the assay. Sequence reads were collapsed and filtered to measure the absolute abundance of every unique TCRbeta CDR3 rearrangement. Productive Simpson clonality was computed per sample as the square root of Simpson's diversity index over productive rearrangements. The clones in this table, taken by TCRdb from immuneACCESS, are in-frame only. Not every clone is retained; where verified, under half of the shortfall comes from an unresolved V gene, and the cause of the rest is unknown. V and J calls and clone size are given by that table; D and trimming were obtained from the DNA. The sample records under 400,000 clones, 88% of which are singletons. 1.5% to 2% of the sample goes to the ten largest clones.

One collaborating source in Seattle enrolled patients while the patients were actively infected and followed the patients over time throughout the course of disease. The collaborating institutions used their own protocols to collect whole blood in K2EDTA tubes. For TCRbeta analysis, collaborator samples were shipped as frozen whole blood, as isolated PBMCs, or as DNA extracted from either sample type. Concerning this clone: Its binding antigen is unknown. The input lacks base qualities; no much larger clone sits a single base away.

This receptor chain uses TRBV5-5 and TRBJ1-1; a confident D gene designation cannot be given. The source of this sequence is a woman aged 25 to 45 with COVID-19, enrolled during active disease. Sequenced input: peripheral blood. The CDR3 protein sequence reads: CASSSAGRMNTEAFF. At the DNA level, the sequence is TGTGCCAGCAGCTCCGCGGGCCGCATGAACACTGAAGCTTTCTTT.